This entry is about one TCR beta chain. The record originates from a study of T cells in Graves' hyperthyroidism and ophthalmopathy. Germline lookup yields CDR1 LNHDA and CDR2 SQIVND (reference sequence). Trimming removed 1 base at V and 1 base at J, with 3 bases between. The CDR3 spans 13 residues. Disease lasting under 3 months, a NOSPECS grade of at least 4, and a Clinical Activity Score of at least 3 were features of the ophthalmopathy patients. Amplified TCR beta CDR3 regions derived from RNA transcripts. The HTBI primer set was used in a first-round RT-PCR of the TCR CDR3. MiXCR, run by TCRdb on the multiplex PCR reads, gives a single entry per CDR3 protein. The sample consists of hundreds of thousands of distinct CDR3 sequences, roughly 14% of them appearing once.

The rearrangement uses TRBV19 and TRBJ2-3; D is ambiguous. This TCR came from a woman in her thirties or forties with Graves' ophthalmopathy. The sequenced material came from blood. This CDR3 is CASSIGGTDTQYF. The CDR3 DNA follows: TGTGCCAGTAGTATAGGAGGCACAGATACGCAGTATTTT.